This T cell receptor beta chain stems from a study of shared clonotypes between healthy human individuals. Germline V gene data show CDR1 as SGDLS and CDR2 as YYNGEE. Trimming stripped 4 bases from V and 5 bases from J, with 16 bases between. CDR3 length: 14 residues. Findings and limits, study-wide: An expected dependence of interdonor clonotype sharing on sequencing depth was noted.

This clone appeared a few times. No antigen is known for it. Here immunoSEQ multiplex PCR was the method, and the copy in TCRdb shows in-frame clones only, minus some. The data contain around 530,000 clones, roughly 79% of them singletons. Each donor was a Caucasian adult residing in Nashville, Tennessee. V usage is TRBV9 and J usage is TRBJ2-7; maybe TRBD1 (5 bases). This sequence was found in a middle-aged woman in good health. Some clones in this sample may be carry-over from other donors' samples. The sample comprised PBMCs. The CDR3 reads CASSNRNKGDEQYF. CDR3 in DNA: TGTGCCAGCAGCAACAGGAATAAAGGTGACGAGCAGTACTTC.